This T cell receptor beta chain was captured in a study of OX40 agonist ivuxolimab in advanced cancers. The V end was cut by 2 bases, the J end by 5 bases, with 7 bases between. CDR1 and CDR2 (germline): SGHTA, FQGNSA. This CDR3 is built from 13 residues. Sequenced by immunoSEQ multiplex PCR; TCRdb stores in-frame clones only, minus some. The profile shows about 69,000 clones, 90% of them singletons. This material consisted of CD4+ or CD8+ T cells sorted from blood, taken in a trial of the OX40 agonist ivuxolimab. The chain combines TRBV7-2 with TRBJ1-5; perhaps TRBD1 as D (5 bases). This clonotype was sampled from an adult with an advanced solid tumor such as melanoma, head and neck, liver or kidney cancer. Here the CDR3 DNA reads TGTGCCAGCAGCTTACGCAGGGATCAGCCCCAGCATTTT. As protein: CASSLRRDQPQHF.